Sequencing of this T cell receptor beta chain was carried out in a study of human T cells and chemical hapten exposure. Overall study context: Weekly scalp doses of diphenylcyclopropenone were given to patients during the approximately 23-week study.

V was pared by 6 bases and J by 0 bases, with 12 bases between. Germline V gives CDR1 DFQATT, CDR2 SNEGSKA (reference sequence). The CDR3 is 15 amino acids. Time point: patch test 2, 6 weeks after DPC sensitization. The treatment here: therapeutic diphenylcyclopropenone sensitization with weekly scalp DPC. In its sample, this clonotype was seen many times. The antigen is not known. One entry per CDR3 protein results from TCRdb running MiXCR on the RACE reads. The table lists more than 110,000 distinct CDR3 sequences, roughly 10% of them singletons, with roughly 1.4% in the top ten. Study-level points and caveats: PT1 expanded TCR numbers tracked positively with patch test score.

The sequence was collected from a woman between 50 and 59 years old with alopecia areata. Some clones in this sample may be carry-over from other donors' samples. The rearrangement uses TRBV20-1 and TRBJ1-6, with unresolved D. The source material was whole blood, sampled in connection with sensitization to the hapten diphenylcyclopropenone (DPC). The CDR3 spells CSAQDGSSYNSPLHF. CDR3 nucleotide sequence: TGCAGTGCCCAAGACGGGAGCTCCTATAATTCACCCCTCCACTTT.